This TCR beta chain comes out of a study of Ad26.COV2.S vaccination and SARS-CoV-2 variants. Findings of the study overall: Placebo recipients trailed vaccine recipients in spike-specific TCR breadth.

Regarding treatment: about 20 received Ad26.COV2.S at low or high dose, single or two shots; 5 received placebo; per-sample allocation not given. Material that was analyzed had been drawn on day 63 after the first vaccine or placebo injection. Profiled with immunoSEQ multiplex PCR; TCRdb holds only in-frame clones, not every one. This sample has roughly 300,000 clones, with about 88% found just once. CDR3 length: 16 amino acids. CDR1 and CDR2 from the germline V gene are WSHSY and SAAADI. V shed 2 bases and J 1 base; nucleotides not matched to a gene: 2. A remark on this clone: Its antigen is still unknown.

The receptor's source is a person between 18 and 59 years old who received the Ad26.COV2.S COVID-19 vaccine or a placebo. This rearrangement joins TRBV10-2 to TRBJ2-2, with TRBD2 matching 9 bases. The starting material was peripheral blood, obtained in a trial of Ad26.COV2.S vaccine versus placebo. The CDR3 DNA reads TGCGCCAGCAGTGAGGCTAGCGGGGTGAACACCGGGGAGCTGTTTTTT. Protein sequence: CASSEASGVNTGELFF.